This passage covers 20 T cell receptor beta chains from one sample sequenced in a study of T cell responses to AZD1222 COVID-19 vaccine. Profiled with immunoSEQ multiplex PCR; TCRdb holds only in-frame clones, not every one. Here the sample spans some 150,000 clones, 91% being singletons. This specimen was peripheral blood, taken on day 0 of AZD1222 vaccination. These TCRs come from an adult in good health.

This clone has a single count. The chain links TRBV19 to TRBJ1-3, with D possibly matching TRBD1 (6 bases). The CDR3 length is 15 residues. Germline values: CDR1 LNHDA, CDR2 SQIVND (reference sequence). V was shortened by 6 bases and J by 1 base, with 13 bases between the two germline ends. The CDR3 bases are TGTGCCAGTAGCGTCCAGGGGATGTCTGGAAACACCATATATTTT. This sequence encodes CASSVQGMSGNTIYF.

This clone was detected once. The chain is built from TRBV6-5 and TRBJ2-7; weak D call: TRBD1 (6 bases). CDR3 length: 15 amino acids. Trimming took off 0 bases at V and 1 base at J, with 10 bases between the two ends. CDR1 is MNHEY, CDR2 SVGAGI, per germline. The CDR3 sequence is CASSYSGQLSYEQYF. The CDR3 DNA sequence: TGTGCCAGCAGTTACTCAGGACAGCTTTCCTACGAGCAGTACTTC.

The chain combines TRBV7-9 with TRBJ1-4, with D possibly TRBD1 on 6 matching bases. The CDR3 sequence is 15 residues long. The V and J ends lost 1 base and 10 bases respectively, with 16 bases between them. CDR1 is SEHNR and CDR2 is FQNEAQ in the germline V gene (reference sequence). CDR3 sequence (DNA): TGTGCCAGCAGCTTAGGAGCCGGAAGGGGGGTAAAACTGTTTTTT. Its translation: CASSLGAGRGVKLFF.

The chain combines TRBV4-1 with TRBJ2-1; weak D call: TRBD1 (6 bases). From germline, CDR1 is MGHRA and CDR2 YSYEKL. With 0 bases removed from V and 3 bases from J, the gap between germline ends came to 12 bases. The CDR3 runs 16 residues. CDR3 protein: CASSQEPQGDYNEQFF. CDR3 bases: TGCGCCAGCAGCCAAGAGCCACAGGGTGACTACAATGAGCAGTTCTTC.

This chain links TRBV5-6 with TRBJ2-2; 8 positions match TRBD2. Germline CDR1 and CDR2: SGHDT and YYEEEE. This CDR3 is 16 amino acids long. V shed 0 bases and J 4 bases; nucleotides not matched to a gene: 5. Here the CDR3 DNA reads TGTGCCAGCAGCTTGGCCGGGAGGGCCTCCACCGGGGAGCTGTTTTTT. It yields the protein CASSLAGRASTGELFF.

V and J are TRBV2 and TRBJ2-7; possibly TRBD1 for D (6 bases). The CDR3 is made up of 14 amino acids. CDR1 and CDR2 from the germline V gene are SNHLY and FYNNEI. With 3 bases removed from V and 0 bases from J, the gap between germline ends came to 9 bases. The CDR3 spells CASSDQGFSYEQYF. CDR3 nucleotides: TGTGCCAGCAGTGACCAGGGGTTCTCCTACGAGCAGTACTTC.

This clone has just one count. The rearrangement uses TRBV10-2 and TRBJ1-4; TRBD1 might be the D (6 bases). The V end was cut by 0 bases, the J end by 8 bases, with 13 bases between. CDR1 and CDR2 from the germline V gene are WSHSY and SAAADI. This CDR3 region has 15 residues. The CDR3: CASSESRGLGEKLFF. The CDR3 nucleotides read TGCGCCAGCAGTGAGTCGAGGGGGTTGGGGGAAAAACTGTTTTTT.

Note on this clone: Sequence at one end of the junction differs from germline and may be a read error. V and J are TRBV5-1 and TRBJ2-7, with 13 nucleotides matching TRBD2. There are 14 residues in the CDR3. Germline CDR1 SGHRS, CDR2 YFSETQ. This CDR3 is CASSPSGTSGTPVF. DNA of the CDR3: TGCGCCAGCAGCCCCTCCGGGACTAGCGGGACCCCGGTCTTC. Variable domain in full (rest from reference TRBV5-1 and TRBJ2-7): KAGVTQTPRYLIKTRGQQVTLSCSPISGHRSVSWYQQTPGQGLQFLFEYFSETQRNKGNFPGRFSGRQFSNSRSEMNVSTLELGDSALYLCASSPSGTSGTPVFGPGTRLTVT.

The chain uses TRBV18 and TRBJ2-5; D possibly uses TRBD1 or TRBD2 (6 bases each). The V and J ends lost 0 bases and 5 bases respectively, with 10 bases between them. Germline V gives CDR1 KGHSH, CDR2 LQKENI. The CDR3 covers 14 residues. CDR3 sequence (DNA): TGTGCCAGCTCACCACCTGGGGGGCGTGAGACCCAGTACTTC. This sequence encodes CASSPPGGRETQYF.

The J gene is TRBJ1-1, the V gene TRBV18; D call uncertain. The CDR3 totals 13 residues. V was shortened by 1 base and J by 3 bases, with 6 bases between the two germline ends. Germline V CDR1 and CDR2: KGHSH, LQKENI. The CDR3 bases are TGTGCCAGCTCACCACAGGAGGACACTGAAGCTTTCTTT. This translates into CASSPQEDTEAFF.

This rearrangement joins TRBV6-5 to TRBJ2-7; TRBD1 agrees at 7 bases. Germline assignment: CDR1 MNHEY and CDR2 SVGAGI. The junction had 9 bases not matched to a gene; V was cut back by 6 bases and J by 4 bases. This CDR3 contains 14 residues. The CDR3 DNA is TGTGCCAGCAGAATACAGGGGAAAAGGTACGAGCAGTACTTC. It specifies CASRIQGKRYEQYF.

This clone was recorded once. The J gene is TRBJ1-1, the V gene TRBV13; TRBD1 aligns across 9 bases. The CDR3 is 14 amino acids. Germline loops: CDR1 PRHDT, CDR2 FYEKMQ (reference sequence). The V and J ends lost 6 bases and 0 bases, in that order; junction bases with no gene match: 2. CDR3 in amino acids: CASRGTGMNTEAFF. Written as DNA, the CDR3 is TGTGCCAGCAGGGGGACAGGGATGAACACTGAAGCTTTCTTT.

The CDR3: CASSQSWLRKISPGANVLTF. The CDR3 nucleotides read TGCGCCAGCAGTCAATCGTGGCTCAGAAAGATATCCCCTGGGGCCAACGTCCTGACTTTC. The genes are TRBV23-1 and TRBJ2-6; no reliable D call. TRBV23-1 is marked as an open reading frame, function uncertain. The V and J ends lost 0 bases and 2 bases respectively, with 20 bases between them. CDR3 size: 20 residues.

This chain uses TRBV11-2 with TRBJ1-1; D is undetermined. V was trimmed by 2 bases and J by 7 bases, leaving 8 bases between them. Germline values: CDR1 SGHAT, CDR2 FQNNGV. The CDR3 runs to 12 residues. CDR3 amino acids: CASSLLWGEAFF. The CDR3 DNA reads as TGTGCCAGCAGCTTACTTTGGGGTGAAGCTTTCTTT.

V gene TRBV7-9 combines with J gene TRBJ2-2; TRBD2 aligns across 9 bases. V trimming: 4 bases; J trimming: 2 bases; junction bases outside the gene matches: 8. CDR3 length equals 17 residues. Germline CDR1 SEHNR, CDR2 FQNEAQ (reference sequence). As DNA, the CDR3 is TGTGCCAGCAGCTCTTATATAGCGGGAGAAAACACCGGGGAGCTGTTTTTT. This codes for CASSSYIAGENTGELFF.

This chain uses TRBV24-1 with TRBJ1-2; the D is unclear. Trimming removed 4 bases from V and 5 bases from J, with 10 bases in between. The CDR3 contains 13 residues. Germline V gene lookup returns CDR1 KGHDR and CDR2 SFDVKD. CDR3 region: CATSEGEEYGYTF. CDR3 nucleotides: TGTGCCACCAGTGAAGGAGAGGAATATGGCTACACCTTC.

V gene TRBV6-5 combines with J gene TRBJ1-4, with D unclear. V was trimmed by 4 bases and J by 10 bases, leaving 10 bases between them. The CDR3 contains 12 residues. Looked up from germline, CDR1 is MNHEY and CDR2 is SVGAGI. The CDR3 spells CASSSRGGKLFF. CDR3 coding DNA: TGTGCCAGCAGTTCCCGTGGCGGAAAACTGTTTTTT.

The chain is built from TRBV24-1 and TRBJ2-3, with 9 bases identical to TRBD2. Germline values: CDR1 KGHDR, CDR2 SFDVKD. V dropped 9 bases and J dropped 6; count of bases not matched to a gene: 6. The CDR3 sequence is 13 residues long. Here the CDR3 DNA reads TGTGCCACCGGTAGCGGGAGTATGGATACGCAGTATTTT. Its protein product is CATGSGSMDTQYF.

The V call is TRBV4-3, the J call TRBJ1-1; D perhaps matches TRBD1 (6 bases). V was clipped by 0 bases and J by 3 bases, with 11 bases between them. This CDR3 has 15 residues. In germline, CDR1 is LGHNA, CDR2 YSLEER. The CDR3, as DNA: TGCGCCAGCAGCCAAGATGGGGGGGCCTACACTGAAGCTTTCTTT. Its protein is CASSQDGGAYTEAFF.

The V call is TRBV14, the J call TRBJ2-7, with D perhaps TRBD2 (6 bases). The V end lost 1 base, the J end lost 6 bases, and 16 bases lay between the germline ends. CDR3 length equals 15 residues. Germline V CDR1 and CDR2: SGHDN, FVKESK. CDR3 amino acids: CASSQGLGLMGEQYF. The CDR3 coding sequence is TGTGCCAGCAGCCAAGGTTTGGGACTGATGGGCGAGCAGTACTTC.